This entry features one T cell receptor beta chain sequence. The antigen is undetermined. This entry belongs to a study of graft-versus-host responses after intestinal transplantation. The table came from immunoSEQ multiplex PCR; TCRdb's copy has only in-frame clones and leaves some out. The sample lists about 100,000 clones, just over 90% occurring once. The sample was unstimulated CD8+ T cells sorted from spleen or lymph node cells, taken before intestinal transplant. This receptor was obtained from a human donor who received an intestinal transplant.

This CDR3 is CASSYVVGQRPGNTIYF. The CDR3 DNA reads as TGCGCCAGCAGCTATGTGGTCGGACAGAGGCCTGGAAACACCATATATTTT. This chain connects TRBV5-1 to TRBJ1-3; possible D gene TRBD1, 6 bases. The ends were cut back, 3 bases at V and 2 bases at J, with 18 bases in the middle. The CDR3 covers 17 residues. CDR1 SGHRS and CDR2 YFSETQ come from the germline V gene.